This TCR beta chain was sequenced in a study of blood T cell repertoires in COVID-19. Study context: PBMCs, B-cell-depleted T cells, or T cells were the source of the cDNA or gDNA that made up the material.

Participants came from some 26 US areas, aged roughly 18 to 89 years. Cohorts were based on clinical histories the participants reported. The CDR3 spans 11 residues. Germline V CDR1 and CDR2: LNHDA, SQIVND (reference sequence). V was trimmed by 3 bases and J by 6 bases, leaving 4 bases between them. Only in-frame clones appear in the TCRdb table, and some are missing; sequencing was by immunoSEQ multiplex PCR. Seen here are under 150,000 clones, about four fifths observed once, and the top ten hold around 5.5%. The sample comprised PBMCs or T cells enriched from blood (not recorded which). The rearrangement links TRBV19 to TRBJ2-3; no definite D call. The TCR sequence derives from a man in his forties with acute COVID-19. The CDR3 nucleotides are TGTGCCAGTAGTATTCTGGATACGCAGTATTTT. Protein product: CASSILDTQYF.